A selection of T cell receptor beta chains follows, all from one sample in a study of beta chain features in type 1 diabetes. Sequencing used immunoSEQ multiplex PCR; TCRdb keeps in-frame clones, though not all of them. The sample lists around 160,000 clones, around 50% seen once, with over 0.4% in the top ten. The sequenced sample consisted of Tregs from blood. These receptors were obtained from a man younger than 30 in good health. Both conserved end residues are part of each CDR3. D genes are given only for firm matches. The size entry is marked missing in some rows and otherwise reads once, few, many or a size class.

d_gene: NA; abundance: NA; j_gene: TRBJ1-6; v_gene: TRBV27; CDR3nt: TGTGCCACCGGTAGATCCTTTAATTCACCCCTCCACTTT; CDR3aa: CATGRSFNSPLHF
d_gene: NA; abundance: NA; j_gene: TRBJ1-3; v_gene: TRBV14; CDR3nt: TGTGCCAGCAGCCAAGAGCACAGCTCTGGAAACACCATATATTTT; CDR3aa: CASSQEHSSGNTIYF
d_gene: TRBD1; abundance: once; j_gene: TRBJ1-2; v_gene: TRBV9; CDR3nt: TGTGCCAGCAGCGTAGGGACAGGGCCTAACTATGGCTACACCTTC; CDR3aa: CASSVGTGPNYGYTF
d_gene: TRBD1; abundance: NA; j_gene: TRBJ2-3; v_gene: TRBV5-1; CDR3nt: TGCGCCAGCAGCTCTGAATTCAGGGGGCAGAGAGATACGCAGTATTTT; CDR3aa: CASSSEFRGQRDTQYF
d_gene: NA; abundance: NA; j_gene: TRBJ1-5; v_gene: TRBV7-2; CDR3nt: TGTGCCAGCAGCTTAGCGGACAGACAGAATCAGCCCCAGCATTTT; CDR3aa: CASSLADRQNQPQHF
d_gene: NA; abundance: few; j_gene: TRBJ2-3; v_gene: TRBV4-2; CDR3nt: TGTGCCAGCAGCCAACGGAGCGACACAGATACGCAGTATTTT; CDR3aa: CASSQRSDTDTQYF
d_gene: NA; abundance: few; j_gene: TRBJ1-2; v_gene: TRBV19; CDR3nt: TGTGCCAGTAGTATTCGGCCAGGAGGTGGCTACACCTTC; CDR3aa: CASSIRPGGGYTF
d_gene: NA; abundance: NA; j_gene: TRBJ1-5; v_gene: TRBV5-4; CDR3nt: TGTGCCAGCAGCCCCGGAGTCAATCAGCCCCAGCATTTT; CDR3aa: CASSPGVNQPQHF
d_gene: NA; abundance: few; j_gene: TRBJ1-1; v_gene: TRBV5-1; CDR3nt: TGCGCCAGCAGCTCCACTAGGAACACTGAAGCTTTCTTT; CDR3aa: CASSSTRNTEAFF
d_gene: NA; abundance: NA; j_gene: TRBJ2-7; v_gene: TRBV7-2; CDR3nt: TGTGCCAGCAGCTTAGTGGTAGGGGAATCCTACGAGCAGTACTTC; CDR3aa: CASSLVVGESYEQYF
d_gene: NA; abundance: NA; j_gene: TRBJ2-1; v_gene: TRBV27; CDR3nt: TGTGCCAGCAGATCACTAGGACTGCTCTCCTACAATGAGCAGTTCTTC; CDR3aa: CASRSLGLLSYNEQFF
d_gene: NA; abundance: NA; j_gene: TRBJ2-7; v_gene: TRBV11-2; CDR3nt: TGTGCCAGCAGCTCTTACCCTAGACCGGACTACTCCTACGAGCAGTACTTC; CDR3aa: CASSSYPRPDYSYEQYF
d_gene: NA; abundance: NA; j_gene: TRBJ2-1; v_gene: TRBV10-3; CDR3nt: TGTGCCATCAGTGGTAAGCAGGCCCAAGGAGGATCCTACAATGAGCAGTTCTTC; CDR3aa: CAISGKQAQGGSYNEQFF
d_gene: TRBD2; abundance: NA; j_gene: TRBJ2-4; v_gene: TRBV7-2; CDR3nt: TGTGCCAGCAGCCCTAGGGAGGGCAAAAACATTCAGTACTTC; CDR3aa: CASSPREGKNIQYF
d_gene: NA; abundance: NA; j_gene: TRBJ1-2; v_gene: TRBV6-5; CDR3nt: TGTGCCAGCAGTTACTCCGGGAGCTACACCTTC; CDR3aa: CASSYSGSYTF
d_gene: TRBD1; abundance: NA; j_gene: TRBJ1-4; v_gene: TRBV6-1; CDR3nt: TGTGCCAGCAGCACGGGACAGGGCGCTAATGAAAAACTGTTTTTT; CDR3aa: CASSTGQGANEKLFF
d_gene: NA; abundance: NA; j_gene: TRBJ2-5; v_gene: TRBV19; CDR3nt: TGTGCCAGTGCCCAATCAGGATTTATACAAATCTTGGGGGGACAAGAGACCCAGTACTTC; CDR3aa: CASAQSGFIQILGGQETQYF
d_gene: NA; abundance: once; j_gene: TRBJ2-7; v_gene: TRBV18; CDR3nt: TGTGCCAGCTCACCGGTGCTAGCCGAGCAGTACTTC; CDR3aa: CASSPVLAEQYF
d_gene: NA; abundance: NA; j_gene: TRBJ2-1; v_gene: TRBV7-3; CDR3nt: TGTGCCAGCAGCTTAAATTCAGGGGCGAGTGAGCAGTTCTTC; CDR3aa: CASSLNSGASEQFF
d_gene: TRBD2; abundance: few; j_gene: TRBJ2-1; v_gene: TRBV7-9; CDR3nt: TGTGCCAGCAGCCAGGCGGACGGGAGGTGGAATGAGCAGTTCTTC; CDR3aa: CASSQADGRWNEQFF
d_gene: NA; abundance: NA; j_gene: TRBJ1-5; v_gene: TRBV19; CDR3nt: TGTGCCAGTAGTATAGATCCGTCTGGCCAGCCCCAGCATTTT; CDR3aa: CASSIDPSGQPQHF